This paragraph reports one T cell receptor beta chain. Its antigen is still unknown. Profiling relied on immunoSEQ multiplex PCR, and the TCRdb table lists in-frame clones only, not all of them. The table includes roughly 100,000 clones, 85% to 90% detected once. This entry is derived from a study of OX40 agonist ivuxolimab in advanced cancers. Study context: As their treatment, patients were administered ivuxolimab, an agonistic anti-OX40 (CD134) antibody. Study-wide findings and caveats: Among some nonresponders, normalized T-cell clonal expansion was also low.

This CDR3 spans 14 amino acids. CDR1 is LNHDA, CDR2 SQIVND, per germline (reference sequence). V gave up 7 bases and J gave up 15 bases, with 25 bases separating them. Autoimmune disease history or systemic immunosuppression disqualified patients. This receptor was identified in an adult with an advanced solid tumor such as melanoma, head and neck, liver or kidney cancer. The source was CD4+ or CD8+ T cells sorted from blood, collected in a trial of the OX40 agonist ivuxolimab. This chain joins TRBV19 and TRBJ1-5; D is unclear. The CDR3 bases are TGTGCCAGTACCGCGGGTTTCGGTAATCTCATGTCGCATTTT. Translated, it gives CASTAGFGNLMSHF.